The rows below give T cell receptor beta chains drawn from one sample of a study of cytomegalovirus exposure and HLA in healthy donors. Sequenced by immunoSEQ multiplex PCR; TCRdb stores in-frame clones only, minus some. In total, the table holds about 130,000 clones. Material: PBMCs. These receptors originate from a woman in her fifties or sixties in good health and CMV-seronegative. The CDR3 runs from the conserved cysteine through the conserved F or W. Each record gives: J gene, D gene, V gene, CDR3 DNA, CDR3 protein. A D gene is named only where the DNA matches it firmly.

j_call: TRBJ1-2; d_call: TRBD1; v_call: TRBV6-5; cdr3_nt: TGTGCCAGCAGGAACGGACAGGGCGCATATGGCTACACCTTC; cdr3_aa: CASRNGQGAYGYTF
j_call: TRBJ2-7; d_call: -; v_call: TRBV28; cdr3_nt: TGTGCCAGCAACACCCCGGGCGGGTCGGCCTCCTACGAGCAGTACTTC; cdr3_aa: CASNTPGGSASYEQYF
j_call: TRBJ2-1; d_call: TRBD1; v_call: TRBV7-3; cdr3_nt: TGTGCCAGCAGCTCCCGGGGGGGACAGGGGGCGCCGGGAGAGCAGTTCTTC; cdr3_aa: CASSSRGGQGAPGEQFF
j_call: TRBJ1-5; d_call: -; v_call: TRBV2; cdr3_nt: TGTGCCAGTGAATACGAGGGATATAGCAATCAGCCCCAGCATTTT; cdr3_aa: CASEYEGYSNQPQHF
j_call: TRBJ1-1; d_call: -; v_call: TRBV9; cdr3_nt: TGTGCCAGCAGCGTAGGTCGCTCGGGGTTCTCTGAAGCTTTCTTT; cdr3_aa: CASSVGRSGFSEAFF
j_call: TRBJ2-7; d_call: -; v_call: TRBV29-1; cdr3_nt: TGCAGCGTTCGCGACAGCCAGGCCTACGAGCAGTACTTC; cdr3_aa: CSVRDSQAYEQYF
j_call: TRBJ2-3; d_call: -; v_call: TRBV7-5; cdr3_nt: TGTGCCAGAAGCGACGATGAGCTAGCGCCAAGCACAGATACGCAGTATTTT; cdr3_aa: CARSDDELAPSTDTQYF
j_call: TRBJ1-1; d_call: TRBD1; v_call: TRBV19; cdr3_nt: TGTGCCAGTAGTATAGTCCCACAGGGGGGGAACACTGAAGCTTTCTTT; cdr3_aa: CASSIVPQGGNTEAFF
j_call: TRBJ2-7; d_call: -; v_call: TRBV6-1; cdr3_nt: TGTGCCAGCAGTGAATCGCTGGGCGGGACGAGCTCCTACGAGCAGTACTTC; cdr3_aa: CASSESLGGTSSYEQYF
j_call: TRBJ1-1; d_call: TRBD1; v_call: TRBV5-1; cdr3_nt: TGCGCCAGCAGCTCACAAAACAGGGGAATAGATGACACTGAAGCTTTCTTT; cdr3_aa: CASSSQNRGIDDTEAFF
j_call: TRBJ1-6; d_call: TRBD1; v_call: TRBV18; cdr3_nt: TGTGCCAGCTCGCAAGAGACAGGGGGCGCACATTCACCCCTCCACTTT; cdr3_aa: CASSQETGGAHSPLHF
j_call: TRBJ2-7; d_call: TRBD2; v_call: TRBV18; cdr3_nt: TGTGCCAGCTCACCACCGAAGGTAGCGGGAGGTACCGAGCAGTACTTC; cdr3_aa: CASSPPKVAGGTEQYF
j_call: TRBJ2-7; d_call: TRBD1; v_call: TRBV11-1; cdr3_nt: TGTGCCAGCAGCTATCAGGGGGCCGGAACCCGGGGAGAGCAGTACTTC; cdr3_aa: CASSYQGAGTRGEQYF
j_call: TRBJ2-7; d_call: -; v_call: TRBV21-1; cdr3_nt: TGTGCCAGCAGCAAGGGGCCTAGCGAATCCTACGAGCAGTACTTC; cdr3_aa: CASSKGPSESYEQYF
j_call: TRBJ2-3; d_call: -; v_call: TRBV5-4; cdr3_nt: TGTGCCAGCAGCTCCGGGGGAGCGGTACGCACGTATACGCAGTATTTT; cdr3_aa: CASSSGGAVRTYTQYF
j_call: TRBJ1-1; d_call: -; v_call: TRBV9; cdr3_nt: TGTGCCAGCAGCTCCCCCGGCACTGAAGCTTTCTTT; cdr3_aa: CASSSPGTEAFF
j_call: TRBJ2-3; d_call: -; v_call: TRBV27; cdr3_nt: TGTGCCAGCAGTTTAGTTCAGGGTGGCACAGATACGCAGTATTTT; cdr3_aa: CASSLVQGGTDTQYF
j_call: TRBJ2-3; d_call: -; v_call: TRBV18; cdr3_nt: TGTGCCAGCTCACCGCAGGAAAGTGCAGATACGCAGTATTTT; cdr3_aa: CASSPQESADTQYF
j_call: TRBJ1-1; d_call: TRBD1; v_call: TRBV7-9; cdr3_nt: TGTGCCAGCAGCCCAGATGGGACAGGTATCCCTGAAGCTTTCTTT; cdr3_aa: CASSPDGTGIPEAFF
j_call: TRBJ2-7; d_call: TRBD2; v_call: TRBV4-2; cdr3_nt: TGTGCCAGCAGCCAAGATTGGGCGGGAGGCAGTCTGGGGGCCGAGCAGTACTTC; cdr3_aa: CASSQDWAGGSLGAEQYF
j_call: TRBJ2-7; d_call: TRBD2; v_call: TRBV27; cdr3_nt: TGTGCCAGCAGTTTATCGGGAGGGTATCGGTACGAGCAGTACTTC; cdr3_aa: CASSLSGGYRYEQYF
j_call: TRBJ1-5; d_call: TRBD1; v_call: TRBV5-1; cdr3_nt: TGCGCCAGCGCAGGGGGCGAGGGTCAGCCCCAGCATTTT; cdr3_aa: CASAGGEGQPQHF
j_call: TRBJ1-5; d_call: TRBD1; v_call: TRBV28; cdr3_nt: TGTGCCAGCAGTCTTGACAGGGCGGGGGGTCAGCCCCAGCATTTT; cdr3_aa: CASSLDRAGGQPQHF
j_call: TRBJ1-3; d_call: -; v_call: TRBV5-4; cdr3_nt: TGTGCCAGCAGCTTGAGGGGCTCTGGAAACACCATATATTTT; cdr3_aa: CASSLRGSGNTIYF
j_call: TRBJ2-1; d_call: TRBD2; v_call: TRBV27; cdr3_nt: TGTGCCAGCAGTTTAGCGGGGGGAACCTACAATGAGCAGTTCTTC; cdr3_aa: CASSLAGGTYNEQFF
j_call: TRBJ1-1; d_call: -; v_call: TRBV27; cdr3_nt: TGTGCCAGCGGTACACAGGCACCGAACACTGAAGCTTTCTTT; cdr3_aa: CASGTQAPNTEAFF
j_call: TRBJ2-4; d_call: TRBD1; v_call: TRBV5-1; cdr3_nt: TGCGCCAGCAGCTTGGAACAGGGGGGCATTCAGTACTTC; cdr3_aa: CASSLEQGGIQYF
j_call: TRBJ2-7; d_call: TRBD2; v_call: TRBV5-6; cdr3_nt: TGTGCCAGCAGCGGTCGAGGTCTAGCGGGAAGTCCACAGAGTTACGAGCAGTACTTC; cdr3_aa: CASSGRGLAGSPQSYEQYF
j_call: TRBJ2-1; d_call: -; v_call: TRBV29-1; cdr3_nt: TGCAGCGTTGAAAACAGCCATACCTCGGACAGGTTCTTC; cdr3_aa: CSVENSHTSDRFF